The 15 T cell receptor beta chains below all came from one sample that was sequenced in a study of blood T cell repertoires in COVID-19. The method was immunoSEQ multiplex PCR; TCRdb's version includes in-frame clones alone and lacks a portion of them. The sample includes tens of thousands of clones, roughly 82% of them seen just once. The sample consisted of peripheral blood. These receptors all stem from a man aged 50-60 years with active or convalescent COVID-19.

V usage is TRBV19 and J usage is TRBJ1-2; 7 nucleotides agree with TRBD1. The germline CDR1 and CDR2 sequences are LNHDA and SQIVND (reference sequence). The V segment lost 5 bases and the J segment 8 bases; nucleotides outside the gene matches: 11. CDR3 length equals 14 residues. CDR3 region: CASSSPGTVGGYTF. The CDR3 DNA is TGTGCCAGTAGTTCCCCCGGGACAGTAGGAGGCTACACCTTC.

The sample holds a few counts of this clone. The chain recombines TRBV30 with TRBJ2-3, with D possibly TRBD2 on 5 matching bases. Germline lookup yields CDR1 GTSNPN and CDR2 SVGIG (reference sequence). The V end was cut by 0 bases, the J end by 1 base, with 8 bases between. The CDR3 sequence is 14 residues long. CDR3: CAWSVGRGTDTQYF. CDR3 DNA sequence: TGTGCCTGGAGTGTAGGGCGGGGCACAGATACGCAGTATTTT.

A few counts support this clone. The J gene is TRBJ2-7, the V gene TRBV10-3; no clear D gene. This CDR3 has 11 residues. V dropped 3 bases and J dropped 5 bases, with 5 bases sitting between them. Germline V gene data show CDR1 as ENHRY and CDR2 as SYGVKD. The CDR3 coding sequence is TGTGCCATCAGTGATAGTGACGAGCAGTACGTC. Protein sequence: CAISDSDEQYV.

The count of this clone is one. The chain carries TRBV7-2 and TRBJ2-5; 11 positions agree with TRBD1. The CDR3 is 14 residues long. The germline gives CDR1 SGHTA, CDR2 FQGNSA. The J segment lost 5 bases and the V segment lost 5 bases, leaving 4 bases of the junction unmatched. Written as DNA, the CDR3 is TGTGCCAGCAGCCTCGGACAGGGGGCGGAGACCCAGTACTTC. Translation: CASSLGQGAETQYF.

The CDR3 bases are TGTGCCAGCAACATCATAGGAGGGGTTTATGGCTACACCTTC. It is translated as CASNIIGGVYGYTF. This chain uses TRBV28 with TRBJ1-2, with TRBD1 as a possible D gene (5 bases). The germline V and J ends were trimmed by 7 bases and 5 bases, with 17 bases remaining between them. This CDR3 spans 14 amino acids. The germline V gene has CDR1 MDHEN and CDR2 SYDVKM.

The J gene is TRBJ2-7, the V gene TRBV13, with D unresolved. The CDR3 is made up of 14 amino acids. Trimming stripped 0 bases from V and 0 bases from J, with 6 bases between. From germline, CDR1 is PRHDT and CDR2 FYEKMQ (reference sequence). CDR3 loop: CASSLGRPSYEQYV. The CDR3 nucleotides read TGTGCCAGCAGCTTAGGCAGGCCCTCCTACGAGCAGTACGTC.

The chain joins TRBV19 to TRBJ2-1, with 9 bases fitting TRBD1. The J segment lost 7 bases and the V segment lost 5 bases, leaving 12 bases of the junction unmatched. Germline CDR1 LNHDA, CDR2 SQIVND (reference sequence). The CDR3 extends over 16 amino acids. Here the CDR3 reads CASSEQGAPTENEQFF. In DNA form, the CDR3 reads TGTGCCAGTAGTGAACAGGGGGCCCCCACAGAGAATGAGCAGTTCTTC.

The chain is built from TRBV5-1 and TRBJ2-2; 10 bases align to TRBD2. The germline V gene has CDR1 SGHRS and CDR2 YFSETQ. Trimming cost V 4 bases and J 0 bases; bases outside gene matches: 9. CDR3 size: 18 residues. DNA of the CDR3: TGCGCCAGCAGCCGGGGGTCTAGCGGGGGCCCGAACACCGGGGAGCTGTTTTTT. Amino acids: CASSRGSSGGPNTGELFF.

V and J are TRBV2 and TRBJ1-2; 10 bases fit TRBD1. This CDR3 contains 15 residues. CDR1 is SNHLY and CDR2 is FYNNEI in the germline V gene. V shed 3 bases, J shed 3 bases, and the junction held 4 bases outside the gene matches. The CDR3 nucleotides read TGTGCCAGCAGTGAGGGGGACAGGGGCCACTATGGCTACACCTTC. Translating it yields CASSEGDRGHYGYTF.

The gene calls are TRBV14 and TRBJ2-7, with D perhaps matching TRBD1 (5 bases). Between the trimmed V and J ends, which lost 1 base and 4 bases, there was a span of 8 bases. CDR3 size: 13 residues. Germline V lookup: CDR1 SGHDN, CDR2 FVKESK. The CDR3 DNA reads TGTGCCAGCAGCCAAGGGTCAGGGTACGAGCAGTACTTC. It encodes CASSQGSGYEQYF.

The chain recombines TRBV11-2 with TRBJ1-6; 7 bases agree with TRBD1. J gave up 9 bases and V 3 bases, and 5 bases lay outside the gene matches. Germline-derived CDR1 and CDR2 are SGHAT and FQNNGV. The CDR3 totals 14 residues. The CDR3 here is CASSLGRGISPLHF. Here the CDR3 DNA reads TGTGCCAGCAGCTTGGGCAGGGGGATTTCACCCCTCCACTTT. The full variable domain, with the rest looked up from reference TRBV11-2 and TRBJ1-6, is EAGVAQSPRYKIIEKRQSVAFWCNPISGHATLYWYQQILGQGPKLLIQFQNNGVVDDSQLPKDRFSAERLKGVDSTLKIQPAKLEDSAVYLCASSLGRGISPLHFGNGTRLTVT.

This clone was seen just once. One end of the junction varies from germline; a read error may be responsible. The chain recombines TRBV9 with TRBJ2-3; D is possibly TRBD2 (7 bases). CDR1 SGDLS and CDR2 YYNGEE come from the germline V gene. The length of the CDR3 is 15 residues. CDR3 sequence reads: CARRKGGASTDTQYF. CDR3 sequence (DNA): TGTGCCCGCAGAAAGGGGGGGGCTAGCACAGATACGCAGTATTTT.

This clone was recorded only once. This chain links TRBV6-4 with TRBJ1-6, with 8 positions matching TRBD1. The length of the CDR3 is 16 residues. In germline, CDR1 is MRHNA, CDR2 SNTAGT. V shed 6 bases and J 6 bases; nucleotides not matched to a gene: 10. Written as DNA, the CDR3 is TGTGCCAGCAGCCTCATGACAGGGGAGACTAATTCACCCCTCCACTTT. Translation: CASSLMTGETNSPLHF.

The chain joins TRBV5-4 to TRBJ1-1, with D uncertain. The V end was cut by 4 bases, the J end by 4 bases, with 23 bases between. Germline CDR1 reads SGHNT; CDR2 reads YYREEE (reference sequence). CDR3 size: 17 residues. CDR3 sequence reads: CASSDLTAGSWGTEAFF. The CDR3 DNA reads TGTGCCAGCAGCGATTTAACGGCGGGGAGTTGGGGCACTGAAGCTTTCTTT.

The chain recombines TRBV30 with TRBJ1-2; the D is unclear. This CDR3 has 12 residues. CDR1 GTSNPN and CDR2 SVGIG come from the germline V gene (reference sequence). Trimming pared 2 bases from V and 6 bases from J, leaving 10 bases between. The CDR3 nucleotides read TGTGCCTGGAGTATGGTGTCAGATGGCTACACCTTC. Its protein product is CAWSMVSDGYTF.